The clone carrying this T cell receptor beta chain has a single count. What it binds is not known. Sequencing was performed with immunoSEQ multiplex PCR; in TCRdb, only in-frame clones are kept and a portion is missing. Of some 9,400 clones listed, around 84% are singletons. The data are from a study of T cells and Merkel cell carcinoma outcomes. Points from the study as a whole: Merkel cell carcinoma outcomes were reportedly predicted by repertoire and T-cell density.

CDR1 and CDR2 from the germline V gene are SEHNR and FQNEAQ (reference sequence). The CDR3 has 16 residues. V was clipped by 1 base and J by 2 bases, with 12 bases between them. The specimen was tumor tissue from Merkel cell carcinoma. This rearrangement joins TRBV7-9 to TRBJ2-1; D is undetermined. This clonotype originated in a human donor with Merkel cell carcinoma. CDR3 in amino acids: CASSLVHGSPYNEQFF. CDR3 in DNA: TGTGCCAGCAGCTTAGTTCATGGAAGCCCCTACAATGAGCAGTTCTTC.